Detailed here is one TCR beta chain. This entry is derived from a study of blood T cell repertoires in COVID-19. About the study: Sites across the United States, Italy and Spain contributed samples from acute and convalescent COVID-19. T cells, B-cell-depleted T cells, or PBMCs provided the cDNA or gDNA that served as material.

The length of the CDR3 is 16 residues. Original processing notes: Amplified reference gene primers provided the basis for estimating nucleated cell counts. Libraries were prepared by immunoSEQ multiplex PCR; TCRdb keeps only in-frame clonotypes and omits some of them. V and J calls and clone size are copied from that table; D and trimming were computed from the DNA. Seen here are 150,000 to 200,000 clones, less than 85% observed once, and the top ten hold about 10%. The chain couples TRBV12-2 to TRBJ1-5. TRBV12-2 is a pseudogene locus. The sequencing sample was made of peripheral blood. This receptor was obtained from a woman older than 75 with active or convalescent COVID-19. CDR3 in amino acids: CASRLGPRGSNQPQHF. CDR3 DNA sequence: TGTGCAAGTCGCTTAGGGCCCCGAGGAAGCAATCAGCCCCAGCATTTT.